The rows below give T cell receptor beta chains drawn from one sample of a study of cytomegalovirus exposure and HLA in healthy donors. Sequencing was performed with immunoSEQ multiplex PCR; in TCRdb, only in-frame clones are kept and a portion is missing. The sample has some 86,000 clones, 93% seen once. Source material: PBMCs. The receptors were gathered from a woman in her twenties or thirties in good health and CMV-seronegative. The CDR3 runs from the conserved cysteine through the conserved F or W. Fields, in order: J gene, V gene, CDR3 length, D gene, clone size, CDR3 DNA, CDR3 protein. D genes are given only for firm matches. Clone size is not always given. Where it is, it says once, few, many or a class for expanded clones.

TRBJ1-4 | TRBV27 | 15 | . | . | TGTGCCAGCAGTCCGACAGATGCAACTAATGAAAAACTGTTTTTT | CASSPTDATNEKLFF
TRBJ2-3 | TRBV4-2 | 18 | TRBD2 | . | TGTGCCAGCAGCCAAGCCCTGGGTAGCGGGAGTATAATTGATACGCAGTATTTT | CASSQALGSGSIIDTQYF
TRBJ1-2 | TRBV5-1 | 14 | TRBD1 | . | TGCGCCAGCAGCCTTGGAGGGGGCCACTATGGCTACACCTTC | CASSLGGGHYGYTF
TRBJ2-5 | TRBV9 | 16 | TRBD1 | . | TGTGCCAGCAGCGCCGGGACAGGGGTTTTGGGGGAGACCCAGTACTTC | CASSAGTGVLGETQYF
TRBJ2-4 | TRBV5-1 | 15 | . | . | TGCGCCAGCAGCTTCCAGGGTCGGGTGGAAAACATTCAGTACTTC | CASSFQGRVENIQYF
TRBJ2-1 | TRBV7-9 | 18 | TRBD2 | . | TGTGCCAGCAGCTTACGTCCAAAAACTAGCGGGAGCAACAATGAGCAGTTCTTC | CASSLRPKTSGSNNEQFF
TRBJ1-4 | TRBV7-9 | 16 | . | once | TGTGCCAGCAGCTTAGCTCGACCAGGGTCTAATGAAAAACTGTTTTTT | CASSLARPGSNEKLFF
TRBJ2-2 | TRBV14 | 14 | . | few | TGTGCCAGCAGCCAATATGGACTCACCGGGGAGCTGTTTTTT | CASSQYGLTGELFF
TRBJ2-3 | TRBV19 | 17 | . | . | TGTGCCAGTAGTATCATCAAAGGAGGGTCTGGCACAGATACGCAGTATTTT | CASSIIKGGSGTDTQYF
TRBJ1-1 | TRBV7-2 | 11 | . | . | TGTGCCAGCAGCTTAGTAACTGAAGCTTTCTTT | CASSLVTEAFF
TRBJ2-5 | TRBV7-9 | 18 | TRBD1 | . | TGTGCCAGCAGCTTAGGGTCAGGACAGGGGGCTCTGGAAGAGACCCAGTACTTC | CASSLGSGQGALEETQYF
TRBJ1-5 | TRBV2 | 16 | . | . | TGTGCCAGCAGGTTTCGGACAAACCTTAGCAATCAGCCCCAGCATTTT | CASRFRTNLSNQPQHF
TRBJ2-1 | TRBV15 | 16 | TRBD1 | . | TGTGCCACCAGCAGAAAACGACAGGGGGCAACCAATGAGCAGTTCTTC | CATSRKRQGATNEQFF
TRBJ2-7 | TRBV5-6 | 15 | TRBD2 | . | TGTGCCAGCAGCTTCCCGGGACTAGCCTTCTACGAGCAGTACTTC | CASSFPGLAFYEQYF
TRBJ2-3 | TRBV5-6 | 16 | TRBD2 | . | TGTGCCAGCAGCTACCTAGCGGGGATTTACACAGATACGCAGTATTTT | CASSYLAGIYTDTQYF
TRBJ2-5 | TRBV5-1 | 17 | . | . | TGCGCCAGCAGCTTGGGGTTGCAGGTCCATACCCAAGAGACCCAGTACTTC | CASSLGLQVHTQETQYF
TRBJ1-1 | TRBV11-2 | 14 | . | . | TGTGCCAGCAGCTTCAGGGTAGAAGGTACTGAAGCTTTCTTT | CASSFRVEGTEAFF
TRBJ2-3 | TRBV7-2 | 11 | . | . | TGTGCCAGCAGCCCGTTGGATACGCAGTATTTT | CASSPLDTQYF
TRBJ1-2 | TRBV5-1 | 20 | TRBD1 | . | TGCGCCAGCAGCTTAGGTTCAATTCTCCGACAGGGGAGCGATAACTATGGCTACACCTTC | CASSLGSILRQGSDNYGYTF
TRBJ1-5 | TRBV9 | 13 | TRBD1 | once | TGTGCCAGCAGCCAGGGGGTGAATCAGCCCCAGCATTTT | CASSQGVNQPQHF
TRBJ2-2 | TRBV19 | 15 | . | . | TGTGCCAGTAGTCCCCGACGGGAAGTTACCGGGGAGCTGTTTTTT | CASSPRREVTGELFF
TRBJ2-7 | TRBV4-2 | 14 | TRBD2 | . | TGTGCCAGCAGCCCTAGACTAGCGGACTACGAGCAGTACTTC | CASSPRLADYEQYF
TRBJ1-5 | TRBV7-9 | 16 | . | . | TGTGCCAGCAGCTTAGGAAGGCACAGAAGCAATCAGCCCCAGCATTTT | CASSLGRHRSNQPQHF
TRBJ1-1 | TRBV14 | 14 | . | . | TGTGCCAGCAGCCAAGATCTAAGGAACACTGAAGCTTTCTTT | CASSQDLRNTEAFF